The clone carrying this TCR beta chain was counted a few times. Its specificity is not known. Per the authors' pipeline: Across samples, TCR counts had a median of roughly 98,000 and ranged from roughly 20,000 to 690,600. Via MiXCR, TCRdb re-called the RACE reads, giving one row per CDR3 protein. The V and J calls and clone size come from TCRdb's table, not from the authors' own analysis. The data contain nearly 350,000 distinct CDR3 sequences, about 7% of them singletons. This entry is derived from a study of human T cells and chemical hapten exposure. The V gene's germline CDR1 is SGHAT and CDR2 FQNNGV. Trimming cost V 3 bases and J 10 bases, with 14 bases left between them. The length of the CDR3 is 13 residues. Study-wide results and caveats: The count of PT1 expanded TCRs correlated positively with patch test score.

The time point here: patch test 1, 2 weeks after DPC sensitization. The treatment is: therapeutic diphenylcyclopropenone sensitization with weekly scalp DPC. The study drew its donors from alopecia patients who were 18 to 70 years old and suitable for DPC. This clonotype was obtained from a woman younger than 30 with alopecia areata. Some clones in this sample may be carry-over from other donors' samples. The genes are TRBV11-2 and TRBJ2-3; tentatively, D is TRBD2 (5 bases). Sequencing was performed on whole blood, taken in connection with sensitization to the hapten diphenylcyclopropenone (DPC). CDR3 sequence: CASSFGTGSAQYF. CDR3 in DNA: TGTGCCAGCAGCTTTGGAACGGGGTCAGCGCAGTATTTT.